The 15 T cell receptor beta chains below were found in one sample sequenced in a study of shared clonotypes between healthy human individuals. Libraries were prepared by immunoSEQ multiplex PCR; TCRdb keeps only in-frame clonotypes and omits some of them. Among 2 million to 2.5 million clones listed, over 85% were seen once. Source material: naive CD4+ T cells from PBMCs. This sample's subset: CD45RA+ positively selected. These receptors came from a man between 18 and 35 years old in good health. Some clones in this sample may be carry-over from other donors' samples.

The genes are TRBV18 and TRBJ1-1; D unclear. V lost 1 base and J lost 4, with 10 bases in between. This CDR3 is built from 14 residues. Germline V gives CDR1 KGHSH, CDR2 LQKENI. DNA of the CDR3: TGTGCCAGCTCACCACTACCTACCGGCACTGAAGCTTTCTTT. Amino acids: CASSPLPTGTEAFF.

Notes on this clone: Other DNA sequences in this sample translate to the same CDR3. The chain uses TRBV5-1 and TRBJ2-1, with unresolved D. The CDR3 is 15 amino acids. Trimming left V 0 bases short and J 0 bases short, with 7 bases between. Looked up from germline, CDR1 is SGHRS and CDR2 is YFSETQ. CDR3 loop: CASSLARNSYNEQFF. DNA for the CDR3: TGCGCCAGCAGCTTGGCCCGGAACTCCTACAATGAGCAGTTCTTC.

The V call is TRBV5-1, the J call TRBJ2-3; D is uncertain. With 4 bases removed from V and 3 bases from J, the gap between germline ends came to 9 bases. The CDR3 totals 13 residues. Germline assignment: CDR1 SGHRS and CDR2 YFSETQ. The CDR3: CASSEVATDTQYF. DNA of the CDR3: TGCGCCAGCAGCGAAGTCGCGACAGATACGCAGTATTTT.

This clone was found once. The V gene is TRBV4-1, the J gene TRBJ1-2; D is uncertain. Trimming removed 1 base from V and 4 bases from J, with 7 bases in between. The CDR3 extends over 13 amino acids. Per the germline V gene, CDR1 is MGHRA and CDR2 is YSYEKL. The CDR3 coding sequence is TGCGCCAGCAGCCAAGGTGAAGGCTATGGCTACACCTTC. This gives the protein CASSQGEGYGYTF.

The V call is TRBV4-1, the J call TRBJ2-1, with 13 bases that match TRBD2. CDR1 is MGHRA and CDR2 is YSYEKL in the germline V gene. V was pared by 4 bases and J by 0 bases, with 6 bases of the junction left unmatched. The CDR3 is 18 amino acids. CDR3 in DNA: TGCGCCAGCAGCCCGCTTGGGACTAGCGGGATCTCCTACAATGAGCAGTTCTTC. Amino acid sequence: CASSPLGTSGISYNEQFF.

Here the CDR3 reads CASSLDGTTEGAGEQFF. As DNA, the CDR3 is TGCGCCAGCAGCCTGGACGGAACTACCGAGGGGGCCGGTGAGCAGTTCTTC. The V gene is TRBV5-1, the J gene TRBJ2-1; 7 bases line up with TRBD1. Germline V lookup: CDR1 SGHRS, CDR2 YFSETQ. The CDR3 runs 17 residues. Losses at the gene ends were 4 bases for V and 9 bases for J; bases not matched to a gene: 19.

In regard to this clone: Other DNA variants within this sample encode the same CDR3. The genes are TRBV5-1 and TRBJ2-1, with TRBD2 matching 8 bases. CDR1 and CDR2 (germline): SGHRS, YFSETQ. V shed 4 bases and J 6 bases; nucleotides not matched to a gene: 6. This CDR3 is built from 14 residues. CDR3 protein: CASSLTSGSNEQFF. CDR3 sequence (DNA): TGCGCCAGCAGCCTTACTAGCGGTTCCAATGAGCAGTTCTTC. The entire variable domain, with the rest obtained from reference TRBV5-1 and TRBJ2-1, is as follows: KAGVTQTPRYLIKTRGQQVTLSCSPISGHRSVSWYQQTPGQGLQFLFEYFSETQRNKGNFPGRFSGRQFSNSRSEMNVSTLELGDSALYLCASSLTSGSNEQFFGPGTRLTVL.

The V gene is TRBV6-5, the J gene TRBJ2-1; 8 bases map to TRBD1. V was clipped by 6 bases and J by 6 bases; unmatched bases: 4. CDR3 length equals 13 residues. Germline lookup yields CDR1 MNHEY and CDR2 SVGAGI. The CDR3 is CASRTGVFNEQFF. The CDR3 DNA reads TGTGCCAGCAGGACAGGGGTTTTCAATGAGCAGTTCTTC.

This clone has a handful of counts. V is TRBV4-3 and J is TRBJ2-1; D unclear. The V end was cut by 0 bases, the J end by 7 bases, with 7 bases between. This CDR3 is built from 13 residues. Germline CDR1 reads LGHNA; CDR2 reads YSLEER. CDR3 in amino acids: CASSQEPENEQFF. CDR3 nucleotides: TGCGCCAGCAGCCAAGAGCCAGAAAATGAGCAGTTCTTC.

The rearrangement links TRBV7-3 to TRBJ2-3; 10 positions match TRBD2. After removal of 4 bases from V and 2 bases from J, the junction contained 3 bases not matched to a gene. Germline-derived CDR1 and CDR2 are SGHTA and FQGTGA. The CDR3 totals 15 residues. As DNA, the CDR3 is TGTGCCAGCAGCTCTAGCGGGGGCCCCACAGATACGCAGTATTTT. This sequence encodes CASSSSGGPTDTQYF.

V usage is TRBV29-1 and J usage is TRBJ2-5, with D perhaps TRBD1 (6 bases). CDR3 length equals 14 residues. Germline CDR1 SQVTM, CDR2 ANQGSEA. Trimming shortened V by 6 bases and J by 4 bases, and 18 bases separated the two germline ends. DNA for the CDR3: TGCAGCGTCACACTAAAGACAGGCCCAGAGACCCAGTACTTC. Translation: CSVTLKTGPETQYF.

The rearrangement uses TRBV7-2 and TRBJ2-7; weak D call: TRBD2 (5 bases). The V gene lost 1 base and the J gene lost 3 bases, with 13 bases spanning the gap. CDR3 length equals 15 residues. Per germline, CDR1 SGHTA and CDR2 FQGNSA. In nucleotides, the CDR3 is TGTGCCAGCAGCTTAGATAGCGCTTCGCACTACGAGCAGTACTTC. Amino acid sequence: CASSLDSASHYEQYF.

The chain employs TRBV4-1 and TRBJ2-5, with 9 bases fitting TRBD2. This CDR3 contains 18 residues. After removal of 1 base from V and 3 bases from J, the junction contained 12 bases not matched to a gene. CDR1 and CDR2 (germline): MGHRA, YSYEKL. The CDR3 bases are TGCGCCAGCAGCCAAGGTCGATTAGCCAGCGGGAGGAAAGAGACCCAGTACTTC. It encodes CASSQGRLASGRKETQYF.

V usage is TRBV21-1 and J usage is TRBJ2-1; the table calls TRBD2, which could not be checked here. TRBV21-1 represents a pseudogene. CDR3 length equals 18 residues. CDR3 DNA: TGTGCCAGCAGCATTTTCTCGACTAGCGGGAGAAAAAACAATGAGCAGTTCTTC. Encoded protein: CASSIFSTSGRKNNEQFF.

This chain links TRBV20-1 with TRBJ2-1; D possibly corresponds to TRBD2 (7 bases). The V gene's germline CDR1 is DFQATT and CDR2 SNEGSKA (reference sequence). The CDR3 consists of 11 residues. The CDR3 spells CSGGPYNEQFF. The CDR3 bases are TGCAGCGGGGGGCCCTACAATGAGCAGTTCTTC.